This T cell receptor (beta chain) stems from a study of molecular identifiers for immune sequencing clone quantification. Study context: The replicate experiment used RNA from roughly 20,000 or 100,000 naive CD8 cells. This RNA was split into five aliquots, and four of them were sequenced.

This clonotype appeared many times. TCRdb analysed the PCR reads with MiXCR anew, one entry per CDR3 protein. The sample shows 68,000 or so distinct CDR3 sequences, 15% to 20% of them seen only once. Germline assignment: CDR1 SGHDN and CDR2 FVKESK. V was cut by 0 bases and J by 7 bases, with 7 bases left in between. CDR3 length: 12 residues. The TCR originated in a human donor in good health. Some libraries in this study had Jurkat cell RNA spiked in. The chain is built from TRBV14 and TRBJ2-7; D gene ambiguous. The sample was naive CD8+ T cells from blood, with Jurkat cell RNA spiked in. As to subset: FACS-sorted CD8+CD4-CCR7+CD45RA+ naive T cells. The CDR3 DNA follows: TGTGCCAGCAGCCAAGATAGTGTAGAGCAGTACTTC. This gives the protein CASSQDSVEQYF. Drawing the rest from reference TRBV14 and TRBJ2-7, the complete variable domain is EAGVTQFPSHSVIEKGQTVTLRCDPISGHDNLYWYRRVMGKEIKFLLHFVKESKQDESGMPNNRFLAERTGGTYSTLKVQPAELEDSGVYFCASSQDSVEQYFGPGTRLTVT.